What follows are 27 T cell receptor beta chains derived from one specimen sequenced in a study of neurological immune-mediated disorders (dated 2019 in TCRdb). Libraries came from 5' RACE. Sequencing was carried out with an Illumina HiSeq 2500. The public sequencing data were trimmed at Q25 with fastp and processed into clonotypes with MiXCR by TCRdb, which kept only in-frame beta chains. Rows are unified per CDR3 protein, each entry keeping the most common DNA and genes. This sample comprises about 44,000 distinct CDR3 sequences, about 22% of them detected only once. About 4.5% of the sample comes from the top ten. In the paper's terms, the time point label means: technical triplicate 3. Sequencing was carried out using PBMCs. These receptors were collected from a man in his 60s with HTLV-1-associated myelopathy (HAM/TSP).

This clonotype occurred many times. A junction boundary mismatches the germline segment, possibly from a read error. The chain has TRBV15 and TRBJ1-1; D gene unclear. CDR1 is LNHNV and CDR2 is YYDKDF in the germline V gene (reference sequence). This CDR3 region has 16 residues. In DNA form, the CDR3 reads TGTGCCATCAGCGTGTCAAGGGTGGCTCTCGCCACTGAAGCTTTCTTT. Protein product: CAISVSRVALATEAFF. Drawing the rest from reference TRBV15 and TRBJ1-1, the complete variable domain is DAMVIQNPRYQVTQFGKPVTLSCSQTLNHNVMYWYQQKSSQAPKLLFHYYDKDFNNEADTPDNFQSRRPNTSFCFLDIRSPGLGDTAMYLCAISVSRVALATEAFFGQGTRLTVV.

The V gene is TRBV6-6, the J gene TRBJ2-2, with a possible D match to TRBD1 (5 bases). Trimming removed 10 bases from V and 5 bases from J, with 17 bases in between. From germline, CDR1 is MNHNY and CDR2 SVGAGI (reference sequence). The length of the CDR3 is 14 residues. CDR3 nucleotides: TGTGCCAACAGCCCCCCAGGGAATACCGGGGAGCTGTTTTTT. Residues: CANSPPGNTGELFF.

This clonotype was seen a single time. The junction differs from germline at one of its ends, possibly a read error. The chain links TRBV5-1 to TRBJ2-7; 7 nucleotides line up with TRBD1. The germline gives CDR1 SGHRS, CDR2 YFSETQ. CDR3 length equals 18 residues. CDR3 sequence: CASSYAYSGQASSDEQYF. The DNA of the CDR3 is TGCGCCAGCAGCTACGCCTATAGTGGACAGGCGAGCTCCGACGAGCAGTACTTC.

This clonotype was observed at least ten times. The V call is TRBV3-1, the J call TRBJ2-7; no definite D call. The CDR3 runs to 15 residues. The V and J ends lost 3 bases and 5 bases respectively, with 17 bases between them. Germline CDR1 reads LGHDT; CDR2 reads YNNKEL (reference sequence). The CDR3: CASSHSPSSFHEQYF. CDR3 DNA: TGTGCCAGCAGCCATTCCCCATCCTCTTTTCACGAGCAGTACTTC.

This clonotype was seen many times. This rearrangement joins TRBV5-1 to TRBJ2-5, with TRBD2 as a possible D gene (5 bases). Per germline, CDR1 SGHRS and CDR2 YFSETQ. CDR3 length: 11 amino acids. The ends were cut back, 5 bases at V and 7 bases at J, with 9 bases in the middle. CDR3 loop: CASRGEGTQYF. CDR3 coding DNA: TGCGCCAGCAGGGGCGAGGGGACCCAGTACTTC.

This clonotype was detected ten times or more. The gene calls are TRBV15 and TRBJ2-7; 7 positions match TRBD1. CDR1 LNHNV and CDR2 YYDKDF come from the germline V gene (reference sequence). This CDR3 is 14 amino acids long. J lost 3 bases, V lost 0 bases, and 2 bases had no gene match. In nucleotides, the CDR3 is TGTGCCACCAGCAGAGACAGGGGGAACTACGAGCAGTACTTC. This translates into CATSRDRGNYEQYF.

This clonotype showed up many times. This chain joins TRBV7-9 and TRBJ1-5; 7 bases agree with TRBD1. Germline CDR1 and CDR2: SEHNR and FQNEAQ (reference sequence). This CDR3 has 13 amino acids. The V gene end was trimmed by 5 bases and the J gene end by 5 bases; junction bases not matched to a gene: 3. CDR3 amino acids: CASSPGQYQPQHF. The CDR3 bases are TGTGCCAGCAGCCCGGGACAGTATCAGCCCCAGCATTTT.

In this sample, this clonotype turned up many times. V gene TRBV28 combines with J gene TRBJ1-4; D gene uncertain. Trimming shortened V by 6 bases and J by 5 bases, and 19 bases separated the two germline ends. The CDR3 totals 16 residues. Germline-derived CDR1 and CDR2 are MDHEN and SYDVKM. DNA for the CDR3: TGTGCCAGCAGACGAGGTGGAGGGCGCGTGAATGAAAAACTGTTTTTT. It yields the protein CASRRGGGRVNEKLFF.

This clonotype was counted at least ten times. In DNA form, the CDR3 reads TGTGCCATCGCAGGGGATCCGAACACTGAAGCTTTCTTT. As protein: CAIAGDPNTEAFF. This chain uses TRBV10-3 with TRBJ1-1; TRBD1 might be the D (6 bases). This CDR3 is 13 amino acids long. Trimming removed 8 bases at V and 1 base at J, with 11 bases between. In germline, CDR1 is ENHRY, CDR2 SYGVKD.

Many counts were recorded for this clonotype. J is TRBJ1-6 and V is TRBV5-1; D is uncertain. The V and J ends lost 5 bases and 1 base respectively, with 4 bases between them. CDR3 length equals 13 residues. Germline CDR1 reads SGHRS; CDR2 reads YFSETQ. The CDR3: CASRSSYNSPLHF. For the CDR3, the DNA is TGCGCCAGCAGGTCGTCCTATAATTCACCCCTCCACTTT.

In this sample, this clonotype turned up many times. CDR3 sequence reads: CASTQLGGKETQYF. The CDR3 nucleotides are TGTGCCAGCACCCAATTGGGGGGTAAAGAGACCCAGTACTTC. V usage is TRBV7-9 and J usage is TRBJ2-5, with D possibly TRBD2 on 6 matching bases. Germline loops: CDR1 SEHNR, CDR2 FQNEAQ (reference sequence). The CDR3 contains 14 residues. V was shortened by 7 bases and J by 3 bases, with 15 bases between the two germline ends.

V gene TRBV20-1 combines with J gene TRBJ2-1; 8 bases line up with TRBD1. The germline V gene encodes CDR1 DFQATT and CDR2 SNEGSKA (reference sequence). The CDR3 loop spans 13 amino acids. V lost 6 bases and J lost 8; bases outside the gene matches: 9. CDR3 residues: CSAPQPGGDEQFF. The CDR3 bases are TGCAGTGCCCCGCAGCCAGGGGGCGATGAGCAGTTCTTC.

In this sample, this clonotype turned up a few times. The J gene is TRBJ2-6, the V gene TRBV5-1; D possibly corresponds to TRBD1 (5 bases). Trimming took off 4 bases at V and 1 base at J, with 9 bases between the two ends. Germline CDR1 and CDR2: SGHRS and YFSETQ. The CDR3 sequence is 15 residues long. CDR3 region: CASSPTGSGANVLTF. The CDR3 DNA reads as TGCGCCAGCAGCCCTACAGGTTCTGGGGCCAACGTCCTGACTTTC.

The chain is built from TRBV28 and TRBJ2-5; D gene ambiguous. CDR1 and CDR2 from the germline V gene are MDHEN and SYDVKM. V was pared by 8 bases and J by 4 bases, with 23 bases between. The CDR3 runs to 16 residues. The CDR3: CASCRPRRARPETQYF. The CDR3, as DNA: TGTGCCAGCTGCCGCCCTAGAAGGGCCAGGCCAGAGACCCAGTACTTC.

There are many counts of this clonotype. The V call is TRBV5-1, the J call TRBJ2-7; D call uncertain. CDR1 is SGHRS, CDR2 YFSETQ, per germline. The CDR3 runs to 16 residues. V lost 0 bases, J lost 1 base, and 14 bases lay in between. The CDR3, as DNA: TGCGCCAGCAGCTTGGCCTACATAACCCCATCCTACGAGCAGTACTTC. Translated: CASSLAYITPSYEQYF.

This clonotype was recorded at least ten times. V is TRBV20-1 and J is TRBJ2-1, with no clear D. V lost 6 bases and J 6 bases, leaving 12 bases between the germline ends. Germline V gives CDR1 DFQATT, CDR2 SNEGSKA (reference sequence). This CDR3 region has 12 residues. CDR3 in amino acids: CSALGRFNEQFF. CDR3 DNA sequence: TGCAGTGCACTCGGACGGTTCAATGAGCAGTTCTTC.

This clonotype was seen at least ten times. The J gene is TRBJ2-7, the V gene TRBV7-6, with a tentative D call TRBD1 (6 bases). This CDR3 is built from 14 residues. Germline CDR1 and CDR2: SGHVS and FNYEAQ. V was pared by 5 bases and J by 5 bases, with 16 bases between. CDR3 amino acids: CASSPGPGVHEQYF. CDR3 coding DNA: TGTGCCAGCAGCCCAGGACCAGGGGTACACGAGCAGTACTTC.

This sequence joins TRBV18 and TRBJ2-7; D may be TRBD2 (6 bases). With 3 bases removed from V and 0 bases from J, the gap between germline ends came to 9 bases. Germline-derived CDR1 and CDR2 are KGHSH and LQKENI. The CDR3 sequence is 14 residues long. In DNA form, the CDR3 reads TGTGCCAGCTCACCGGAGGGAACCTCCTACGAGCAGTACTTC. Translated, it gives CASSPEGTSYEQYF.

This clonotype was detected many times. This chain links TRBV20-1 with TRBJ1-1; unclear D gene. The germline CDR1 and CDR2 sequences are DFQATT and SNEGSKA (reference sequence). Between the trimmed V and J ends, which lost 1 base and 1 base, there was a span of 10 bases. The CDR3 spans 14 residues. The CDR3 spells CSARGGRRNTEAFF. The CDR3 DNA follows: TGCAGTGCTAGAGGAGGCAGGAGGAACACTGAAGCTTTCTTT.

In its sample, this clonotype was seen many times. The rearrangement links TRBV14 to TRBJ1-1; possibly TRBD1 for D (6 bases). CDR3 length: 14 residues. CDR1 and CDR2 from the germline V gene are SGHDN and FVKESK. Trimming left V 4 bases short and J 1 base short, with 10 bases between. CDR3 sequence reads: CASSRETGNTEAFF. In DNA, the CDR3 is TGTGCCAGCAGCCGCGAGACAGGGAACACTGAAGCTTTCTTT. Looking up the rest from reference TRBV14 and TRBJ1-1 gives the full variable domain: EAGVTQFPSHSVIEKGQTVTLRCDPISGHDNLYWYRRVMGKEIKFLLHFVKESKQDESGMPNNRFLAERTGGTYSTLKVQPAELEDSGVYFCASSRETGNTEAFFGQGTRLTVV.

This clonotype was observed many times. The chain combines TRBV6-5 with TRBJ1-6; perhaps TRBD1 as D (6 bases). CDR3 size: 15 residues. The V end lost 2 bases, the J end lost 7 bases, and 12 bases lay between the germline ends. Germline CDR1 reads MNHEY; CDR2 reads SVGAGI. CDR3 bases: TGTGCCAGCAGTTACAGGACAGATCGCAATTCACCCCTCCACTTT. The encoded protein is CASSYRTDRNSPLHF.

This clonotype occurred many times. This chain links TRBV15 with TRBJ2-5; perhaps TRBD2 as D (6 bases). CDR3 size: 14 residues. CDR1 and CDR2 (germline): LNHNV, YYDKDF (reference sequence). V dropped 0 bases and J dropped 5 bases, with 10 bases sitting between them. This CDR3 is CATSRDGGAETQYF. CDR3 bases: TGTGCCACCAGCAGAGATGGAGGGGCGGAGACCCAGTACTTC.

Many counts were recorded for this clonotype. The rearrangement links TRBV5-1 to TRBJ1-2, with 7 bases aligning to TRBD1. CDR1 and CDR2 (germline): SGHRS, YFSETQ. With 4 bases clipped from V and 0 bases from J, the junction kept 12 bases outside the gene matches. This CDR3 spans 17 amino acids. CDR3 in DNA: TGCGCCAGCAGCACCCGGGACAGAAACCAGACTAACTATGGCTACACCTTC. It translates to CASSTRDRNQTNYGYTF.

This clonotype was seen many times. CDR3: CASSPYWTEKETQYF. CDR3 DNA sequence: TGTGCCAGCAGTCCCTACTGGACAGAAAAAGAGACCCAGTACTTC. This rearrangement joins TRBV27 to TRBJ2-5, with D possibly matching TRBD1 (6 bases). The CDR3 totals 15 residues. V was cut by 5 bases and J by 3 bases, with 16 bases left in between. Germline CDR1 MNHEY, CDR2 SMNVEV (reference sequence).

At least ten counts were recorded for this clonotype. The V gene is TRBV20-1, the J gene TRBJ2-7; 7 bases map to TRBD1. CDR1 and CDR2 from the germline V gene are DFQATT and SNEGSKA (reference sequence). This CDR3 comprises 14 residues. Trimming removed 0 bases from V and 5 bases from J; junction bases left unmatched: 7. CDR3 sequence reads: CSARDPRQGDEQYF. CDR3 DNA sequence: TGCAGTGCTAGAGATCCACGCCAGGGGGACGAGCAGTACTTC.

As concerns this clonotype: Here the CDR3 omits its conserved ending phenylalanine or tryptophan, so a read error is the likely source. This chain uses TRBV7-8 with TRBJ2-1, with D maybe TRBD1 (5 bases). Germline values: CDR1 SGHVS, CDR2 FQNEAQ. There are 14 residues in the CDR3. The V end lost 3 bases, the J end lost 7 bases, and 13 bases lay between the germline ends. CDR3 nucleotide sequence: TGTGCCAGCAGCTTGCAGGGTTCTTGGAATGAGCAGTTCTTA. Translated, it gives CASSLQGSWNEQFL.

In this sample, this clonotype turned up many times. The chain links TRBV5-1 to TRBJ2-1; 13 bases align to TRBD2. Looked up from germline, CDR1 is SGHRS and CDR2 is YFSETQ. J was trimmed by 8 bases and V by 4 bases; bases with no gene match: 6. The CDR3 runs 15 residues. CDR3 DNA: TGCGCCAGCAGCCAACTAGCGGGAGGGTCGGATGAGCAGTTCTTC. Encoded protein: CASSQLAGGSDEQFF.